This TCR beta chain was documented in a study of CD8 T cells in ankylosing spondylitis. Quantitative molecular-barcoded 5'-RACE generated the TCR beta libraries. TCRdb redid the calling of the 5' RACE reads with MiXCR, one entry per CDR3 protein. The sample yields about 42,000 distinct CDR3 sequences, 2.7% seen once. Study observations and caveats: In peripheral blood, disease-linked CD8+ clones occurred at relatively low frequencies.

Germline lookup yields CDR1 SGDLS and CDR2 YYNGEE. The CDR3 sequence is 15 residues long. The V and J ends lost 0 bases and 6 bases respectively, with 13 bases between them. The table lists this clonotype with many counts. The antigen is unknown. V gene TRBV9 combines with J gene TRBJ2-1; D may correspond to TRBD1 or TRBD2 (5 bases each). This TCR derives from a male donor with ankylosing spondylitis or in good health (not recorded which). Sequencing was carried out using blood, either unsorted or a sorted T cell fraction (not recorded which). CDR3: CASSVATGAINEQFF. As DNA, the CDR3 is TGTGCCAGCAGCGTAGCTACCGGGGCGATCAATGAGCAGTTCTTC.